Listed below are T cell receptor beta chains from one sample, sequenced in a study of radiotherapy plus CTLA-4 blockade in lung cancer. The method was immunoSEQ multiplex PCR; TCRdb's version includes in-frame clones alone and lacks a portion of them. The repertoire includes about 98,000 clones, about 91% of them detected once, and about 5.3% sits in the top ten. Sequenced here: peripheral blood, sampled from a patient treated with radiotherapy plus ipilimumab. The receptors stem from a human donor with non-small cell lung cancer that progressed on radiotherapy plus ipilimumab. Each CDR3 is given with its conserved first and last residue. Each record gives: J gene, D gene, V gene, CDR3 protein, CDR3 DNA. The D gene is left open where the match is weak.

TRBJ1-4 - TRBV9 CASSVAPDPNEKLFF TGTGCCAGCAGCGTAGCGCCAGATCCTAATGAAAAACTGTTTTTT
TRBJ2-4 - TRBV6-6 CASSKGQRGIQYF TGTGCCAGCAGTAAGGGACAACGGGGCATTCAGTACTTC
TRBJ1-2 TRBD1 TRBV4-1 CASSQAPQGANYGYTF TGCGCCAGCAGCCAGGCCCCGCAGGGGGCTAACTATGGCTACACCTTC
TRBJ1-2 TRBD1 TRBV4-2 CASSQARGQRNYGYTF TGTGCCAGCAGCCAAGCCAGGGGACAGAGAAACTATGGCTACACCTTC
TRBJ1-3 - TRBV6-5 CASSPGDGTGNTIYF TGTGCCAGCAGCCCCGGGGATGGCACTGGAAACACCATATATTTT
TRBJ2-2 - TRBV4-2 CASSRELNTGELFF TGTGCCAGCAGCCGTGAGCTGAACACCGGGGAGCTGTTTTTT
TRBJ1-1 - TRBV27 CASGQTVNTEAFF TGTGCCAGCGGACAGACTGTGAACACTGAAGCTTTCTTT
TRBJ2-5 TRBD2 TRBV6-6 CASSNPASGPQYF TGTGCCAGCAGTAATCCCGCTAGCGGGCCTCAGTACTTC
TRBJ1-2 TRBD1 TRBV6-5 CASRVGTGSGYTF TGTGCCAGCAGGGTCGGGACAGGGAGTGGCTACACCTTC
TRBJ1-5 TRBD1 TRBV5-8 CAVSSTGGRVQPQHF TGTGCCGTGAGCTCCACAGGGGGCCGGGTTCAGCCCCAGCATTTT